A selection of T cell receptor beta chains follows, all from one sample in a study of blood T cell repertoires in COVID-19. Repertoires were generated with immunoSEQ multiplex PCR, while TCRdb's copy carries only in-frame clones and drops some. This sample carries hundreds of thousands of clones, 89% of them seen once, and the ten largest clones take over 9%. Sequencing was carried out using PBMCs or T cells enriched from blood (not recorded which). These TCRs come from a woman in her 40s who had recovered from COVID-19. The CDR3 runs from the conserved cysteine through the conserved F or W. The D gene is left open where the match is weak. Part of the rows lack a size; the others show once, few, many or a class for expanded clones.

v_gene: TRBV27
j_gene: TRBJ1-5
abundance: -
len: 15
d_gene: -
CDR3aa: CASKSRRGGNQPQHF
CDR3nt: TGTGCCAGCAAATCCCGGAGGGGGGGAAATCAGCCCCAGCATTTT

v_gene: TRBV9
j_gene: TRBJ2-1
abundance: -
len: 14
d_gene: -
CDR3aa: CASRRADSYNEQFF
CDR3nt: TGTGCCAGCCGGCGGGCAGACTCCTACAATGAGCAGTTCTTC

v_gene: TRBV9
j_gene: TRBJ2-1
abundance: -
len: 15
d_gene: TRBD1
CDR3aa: CASSVGTGPYNEQFF
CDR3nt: TGTGCCAGCAGCGTAGGGACAGGGCCCTACAATGAGCAGTTCTTC

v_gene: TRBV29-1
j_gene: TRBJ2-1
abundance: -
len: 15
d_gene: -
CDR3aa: CSAGAGPYSYNEQFF
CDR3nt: TGCAGCGCCGGTGCGGGACCGTACTCCTACAATGAGCAGTTCTTC

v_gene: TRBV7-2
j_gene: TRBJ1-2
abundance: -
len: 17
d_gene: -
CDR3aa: CASSLAAYLQVNYGYTF
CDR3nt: TGTGCCAGCAGCTTAGCGGCCTACCTACAGGTTAACTATGGCTACACCTTC

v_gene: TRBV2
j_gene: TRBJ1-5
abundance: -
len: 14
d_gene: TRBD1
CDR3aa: CASRFGTGSQPQHF
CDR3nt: TGTGCCAGCAGATTCGGGACAGGGAGTCAGCCCCAGCATTTT

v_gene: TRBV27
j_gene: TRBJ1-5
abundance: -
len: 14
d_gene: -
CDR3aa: CASSQAWGNQPQHF
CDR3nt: TGTGCCAGCTCTCAGGCCTGGGGCAATCAGCCCCAGCATTTT

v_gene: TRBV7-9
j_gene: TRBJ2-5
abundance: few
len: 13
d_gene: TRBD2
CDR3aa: CASSLAGVETQYF
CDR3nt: TGTGCCAGCAGTCTAGCGGGAGTGGAGACCCAGTACTTC

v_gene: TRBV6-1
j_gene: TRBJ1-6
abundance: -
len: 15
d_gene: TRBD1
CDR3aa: CASSETGLNDSPLHF
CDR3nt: TGTGCCAGCAGTGAGACAGGGCTAAATGATTCACCCCTCCACTTT

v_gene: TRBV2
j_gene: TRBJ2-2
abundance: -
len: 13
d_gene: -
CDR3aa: CASRNRDTGELFF
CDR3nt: TGTGCCAGCAGGAACCGGGACACCGGGGAGCTGTTTTTT

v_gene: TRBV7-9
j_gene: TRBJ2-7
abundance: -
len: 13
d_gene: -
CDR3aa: CASSLGSGGEQYF
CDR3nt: TGTGCCAGCAGCTTAGGGAGCGGAGGCGAGCAGTACTTC

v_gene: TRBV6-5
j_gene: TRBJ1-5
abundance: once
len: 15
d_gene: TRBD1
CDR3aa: CASSLGQGGNQPQHF
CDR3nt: TGTGCCAGCAGTCTTGGACAGGGCGGGAATCAGCCCCAGCATTTT

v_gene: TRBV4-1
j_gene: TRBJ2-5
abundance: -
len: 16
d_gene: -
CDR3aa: CASSLQAGGIQETQYF
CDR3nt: TGCGCCAGCAGCCTACAGGCCGGCGGTATCCAAGAGACCCAGTACTTC

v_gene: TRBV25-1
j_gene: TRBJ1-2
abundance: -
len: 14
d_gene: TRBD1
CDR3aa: CASSETGAFYGYTF
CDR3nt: TGTGCCAGCAGTGAAACAGGGGCTTTCTATGGCTACACCTTC

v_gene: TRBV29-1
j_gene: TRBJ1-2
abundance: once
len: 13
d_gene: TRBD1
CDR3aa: CSGNRGDGYGYTF
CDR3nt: TGCAGCGGAAACAGGGGGGACGGCTATGGCTACACCTTC

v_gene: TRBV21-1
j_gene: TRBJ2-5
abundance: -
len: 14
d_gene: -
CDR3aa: CASSIRGGQETQYF
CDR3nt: TGTGCCAGCAGCATCCGCGGAGGTCAAGAGACCCAGTACTTC

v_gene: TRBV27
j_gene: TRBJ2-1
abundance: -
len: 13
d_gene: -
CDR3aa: CASSLGGGGEQFF
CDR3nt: TGTGCCAGCAGTTTGGGGGGCGGGGGCGAGCAGTTCTTC